This TCR beta chain comes out of a study of human T cells and chemical hapten exposure. A single record per CDR3 protein comes from TCRdb applying MiXCR to the RACE reads. Of about 95,000 distinct CDR3 sequences in the sample, over 9.5% are singletons; the top ten hold around 3%. The time point: patch test 2, 6 weeks after DPC sensitization. Treatment of the sample: therapeutic diphenylcyclopropenone sensitization with weekly scalp DPC. Germline assignment: CDR1 SGHTA and CDR2 FQGNSA. CDR3 size: 16 residues. Trimming took 5 bases from V and 2 from J; bases not matched to a gene: 11. The chain is built from TRBV7-2 and TRBJ2-7; TRBD2 matches 8 bases. The TCR was taken from a woman in her 40s with alopecia areata. Some clones in this sample may be carry-over from other donors' samples. The starting material was whole blood, obtained in connection with sensitization to the hapten diphenylcyclopropenone (DPC). CDR3 nucleotides: TGTGCCAGCAGCCCTAGCTTAGCGGGACCCACCTACGAGCAGTACTTC. This codes for CASSPSLAGPTYEQYF.